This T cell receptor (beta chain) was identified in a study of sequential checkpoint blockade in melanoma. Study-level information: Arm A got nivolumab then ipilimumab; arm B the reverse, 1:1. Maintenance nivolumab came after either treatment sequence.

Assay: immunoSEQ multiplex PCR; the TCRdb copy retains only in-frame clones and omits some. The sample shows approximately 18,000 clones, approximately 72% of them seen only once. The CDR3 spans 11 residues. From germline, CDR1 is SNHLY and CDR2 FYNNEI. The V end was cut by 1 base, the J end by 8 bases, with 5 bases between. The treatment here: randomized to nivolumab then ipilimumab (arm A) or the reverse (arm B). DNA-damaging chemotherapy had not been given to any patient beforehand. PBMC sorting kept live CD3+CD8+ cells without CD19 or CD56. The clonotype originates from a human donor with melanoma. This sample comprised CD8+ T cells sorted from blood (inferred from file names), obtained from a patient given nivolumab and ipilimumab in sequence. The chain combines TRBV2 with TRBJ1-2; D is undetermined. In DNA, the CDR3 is TGTGCCAGCAGTGAAGGCAGGGGCTACACCTTC. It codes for CASSEGRGYTF. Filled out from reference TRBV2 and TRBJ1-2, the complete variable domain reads EPEVTQTPSHQVTQMGQEVILRCVPISNHLYFYWYRQILGQKVEFLVSFYNNEISEKSEIFDDQFSVERPDGSNFTLKIRSTKLEDSAMYFCASSEGRGYTFGSGTRLTVV.